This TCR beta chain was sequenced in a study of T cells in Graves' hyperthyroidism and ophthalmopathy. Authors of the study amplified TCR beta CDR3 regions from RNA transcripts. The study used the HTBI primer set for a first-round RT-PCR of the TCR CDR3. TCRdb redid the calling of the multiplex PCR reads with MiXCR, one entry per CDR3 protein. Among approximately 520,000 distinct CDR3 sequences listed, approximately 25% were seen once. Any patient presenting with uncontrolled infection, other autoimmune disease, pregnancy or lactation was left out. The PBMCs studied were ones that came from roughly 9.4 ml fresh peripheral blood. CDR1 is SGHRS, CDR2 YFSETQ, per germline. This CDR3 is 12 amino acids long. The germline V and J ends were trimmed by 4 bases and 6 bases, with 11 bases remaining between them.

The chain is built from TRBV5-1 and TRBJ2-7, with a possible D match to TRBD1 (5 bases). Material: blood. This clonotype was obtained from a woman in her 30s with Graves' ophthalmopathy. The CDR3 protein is CASSVQGSEQYF. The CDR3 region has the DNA TGCGCCAGCAGCGTTCAGGGAAGCGAGCAGTACTTC.